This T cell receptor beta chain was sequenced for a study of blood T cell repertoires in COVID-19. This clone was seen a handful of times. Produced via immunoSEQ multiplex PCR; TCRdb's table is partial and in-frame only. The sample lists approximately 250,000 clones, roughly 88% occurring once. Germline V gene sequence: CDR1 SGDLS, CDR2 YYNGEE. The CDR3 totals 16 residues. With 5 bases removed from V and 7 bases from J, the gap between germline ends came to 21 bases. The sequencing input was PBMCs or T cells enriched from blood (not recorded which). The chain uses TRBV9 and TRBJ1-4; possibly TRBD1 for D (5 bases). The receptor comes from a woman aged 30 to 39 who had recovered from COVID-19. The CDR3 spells CASSSSGAAVGEKLFF. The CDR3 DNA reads TGTGCCAGCAGTTCCAGTGGGGCCGCTGTCGGTGAAAAACTGTTTTTT.